The clone carrying this T cell receptor (beta chain) appeared many times. This CDR3 contains 14 residues. The germline V and J ends were trimmed by 3 bases and 5 bases, with 14 bases remaining between them. Germline CDR1 and CDR2: SGHAT and FQNNGV. This sample stems from a study of metastatic and nonmetastatic thyroid tumors. Ahead of thyroid surgery, no patient had received treatment of any kind. TCRdb reprocessed the PCR reads using MiXCR. Of tens of thousands of clones detected, around 13% appear once; the ten largest clones hold roughly 8.2%. The sequencing sample was made of tumor tissue. The TCR comes from a female donor with papillary thyroid cancer or a benign thyroid nodule (not recorded which). Some clones in this sample may be carry-over from other donors' samples. The gene calls are TRBV11-2 and TRBJ2-7; D gene ambiguous. The CDR3 nucleotides read TGTGCCAGCAGCTTTTACCAAAGCGTCCACGAGCAGTACTTC. Protein sequence: CASSFYQSVHEQYF.